The 30 T cell receptor beta chains reported below all come from one sample, sequenced in a study of control samples from healthy donors and cancer patients. TCRdb's table, derived via immunoSEQ multiplex PCR, lists solely in-frame clones and lacks some. This sample yields tens of thousands of clones, of which around 93% are seen a single time; around 0.9% belongs to the top ten. Sequencing was done on a sample of PBMCs. The origin of the receptors is a man aged 25-45 years with colorectal cancer.

The chain couples TRBV14 to TRBJ1-1; 7 bases fit TRBD1. Germline CDR1 and CDR2: SGHDN and FVKESK. V shed 1 base, J shed 11 bases, and the junction held 7 bases outside the gene matches. The CDR3 totals 13 residues. CDR3 sequence (DNA): TGTGCCAGCAGCCAAGGGGGGACAGCCAGCGCTTTCTTT. Translation gives CASSQGGTASAFF.

The CDR3 is CASSQDRLAGNTIYF. The CDR3 region has the DNA TGTGCCAGCAGCCAAGACAGGTTGGCTGGAAACACCATATATTTT. V and J are TRBV7-8 and TRBJ1-3; D is possibly TRBD1 (6 bases). Germline CDR1 reads SGHVS; CDR2 reads FQNEAQ. This CDR3 has 15 amino acids. Trimming shortened V by 5 bases and J by 2 bases, and 13 bases separated the two germline ends.

This clone occurred once. The J gene is TRBJ1-2, the V gene TRBV5-4; D unclear. V gave up 2 bases and J gave up 4 bases, with 9 bases separating them. Germline assignment: CDR1 SGHNT and CDR2 YYREEE (reference sequence). The CDR3 loop spans 13 amino acids. The CDR3 DNA reads as TGTGCCAGCAGCTTAGAGGGTTTCTATGGCTACACCTTC. Its translation is CASSLEGFYGYTF.

The chain links TRBV7-6 to TRBJ2-7, with 8 nucleotides matching TRBD1. Germline assignment: CDR1 SGHVS and CDR2 FNYEAQ. The CDR3 covers 14 residues. V was pared by 5 bases and J by 4 bases, with 7 bases of the junction left unmatched. In DNA, the CDR3 is TGTGCCAGCAGCCCCAGCCAGGGGGCGTACGAGCAGTACTTC. This gives the protein CASSPSQGAYEQYF.

V usage is TRBV5-1 and J usage is TRBJ1-5; TRBD1 matches 9 bases. CDR3 size: 16 residues. Germline V gene lookup returns CDR1 SGHRS and CDR2 YFSETQ. The junction had 7 bases not matched to a gene; V was cut back by 1 base and J by 5 bases. This CDR3 is CASSLSTGGGDQPQHF. CDR3 bases: TGCGCCAGCAGCTTGTCGACAGGGGGAGGCGATCAGCCCCAGCATTTT.

This chain connects TRBV5-1 to TRBJ2-7, with TRBD1 matching over 7 bases. CDR1 is SGHRS and CDR2 is YFSETQ in the germline V gene. With V trimmed by 3 bases and J by 0 bases, 6 bases remained unmatched. The CDR3 extends over 15 amino acids. CDR3 sequence reads: CASSYRQGSSYEQYF. Here the CDR3 DNA reads TGCGCCAGCAGCTACAGACAGGGAAGCTCCTACGAGCAGTACTTC.

This clone was recorded a few times. This chain uses TRBV13 with TRBJ2-7; possibly TRBD1 for D (6 bases). The length of the CDR3 is 20 residues. The germline V gene encodes CDR1 PRHDT and CDR2 FYEKMQ (reference sequence). V gave up 4 bases and J gave up 3 bases, with 31 bases separating them. CDR3 amino acids: CASSSLLGWGQTRGSYEQYF. The CDR3 DNA reads TGTGCCAGCAGCTCCCTCCTGGGATGGGGGCAGACCCGTGGGAGCTACGAGCAGTACTTC.

The chain couples TRBV15 to TRBJ2-7; D gene ambiguous. CDR1 and CDR2 from the germline V gene are LNHNV and YYDKDF (reference sequence). The CDR3 has 14 residues. Trimming pared 0 bases from V and 3 bases from J, leaving 9 bases between. The CDR3 coding sequence is TGTGCCACCAGCAGAGAGGGTGCAGGCTACGAGCAGTACTTC. Translation: CATSREGAGYEQYF. Filled out from reference TRBV15 and TRBJ2-7, the complete variable domain reads DAMVIQNPRYQVTQFGKPVTLSCSQTLNHNVMYWYQQKSSQAPKLLFHYYDKDFNNEADTPDNFQSRRPNTSFCFLDIRSPGLGDTAMYLCATSREGAGYEQYFGPGTRLTVT.

The rearrangement uses TRBV9 and TRBJ2-1; no reliable D call. This CDR3 spans 18 amino acids. The V gene lost 2 bases and the J gene lost 4 bases, with 22 bases spanning the gap. Germline assignment: CDR1 SGDLS and CDR2 YYNGEE. The CDR3, as DNA: TGTGCCAGCAGCGTCAGCTCCGGTGGGCATTCAAAATACAATGAGCAGTTCTTC. Translated, it gives CASSVSSGGHSKYNEQFF.

The chain couples TRBV5-6 to TRBJ1-1, with 7 nucleotides matching TRBD1. V dropped 1 base and J dropped 0; count of bases not matched to a gene: 3. Germline CDR1 SGHDT, CDR2 YYEEEE. CDR3 size: 15 residues. In nucleotides, the CDR3 is TGTGCCAGCAGCTTGCAGGGGGAGATGAACACTGAAGCTTTCTTT. Translating it yields CASSLQGEMNTEAFF.

The chain is built from TRBV5-6 and TRBJ2-1, with TRBD1 matching 8 bases. This CDR3 is 15 amino acids long. Per germline, CDR1 SGHDT and CDR2 YYEEEE. V lost 4 bases and J lost 6; bases outside the gene matches: 9. For the CDR3, the DNA is TGTGCCAGCAGCCCCCTCCAGGGGGCATCCAATGAGCAGTTCTTC. Residues: CASSPLQGASNEQFF.

This clone occurred once. The genes are TRBV9 and TRBJ2-2; D gene ambiguous. This CDR3 is built from 16 residues. CDR1 and CDR2 (germline): SGDLS, YYNGEE. The V end was cut by 4 bases, the J end by 0 bases, with 13 bases between. The CDR3 DNA sequence: TGTGCCAGCAGCCCTTTTCACACTGCGAACACCGGGGAGCTGTTTTTT. It specifies CASSPFHTANTGELFF.

This clone was seen only once. The J gene is TRBJ2-5, the V gene TRBV19; 12 positions agree with TRBD2. The CDR3 loop spans 16 amino acids. J lost 1 base, V lost 4 bases, and 4 bases had no gene match. Per the germline V gene, CDR1 is LNHDA and CDR2 is SQIVND (reference sequence). In DNA form, the CDR3 reads TGTGCCAGTAGTACGACTAGCGGGGGCCTCCAAGAGACCCAGTACTTC. It specifies CASSTTSGGLQETQYF.

The rearrangement links TRBV10-3 to TRBJ2-6; 7 bases map to TRBD1. In germline, CDR1 is ENHRY, CDR2 SYGVKD. The CDR3 consists of 17 residues. Trimming removed 7 bases from V and 0 bases from J; junction bases left unmatched: 9. As DNA, the CDR3 is TGTGCCATCACCCCGGGACAGTCTCACTCTGGGGCCAACGTCCTGACTTTC. It encodes CAITPGQSHSGANVLTF.

This clone was found once. The V gene is TRBV2, the J gene TRBJ1-1; TRBD1 matches 10 bases. Trimming at V came to 3 bases and at J to 0 bases, leaving 4 bases not matched to a gene. This CDR3 contains 16 residues. CDR1 SNHLY and CDR2 FYNNEI come from the germline V gene. The CDR3 nucleotides are TGTGCCAGCAGTGACGACAGGGGGCCTATGAACACTGAAGCTTTCTTT. Translation: CASSDDRGPMNTEAFF.

The chain employs TRBV12-5 and TRBJ1-4; tentatively, D is TRBD1 (5 bases). There are 14 residues in the CDR3. Trimming stripped 3 bases from V and 4 bases from J, with 9 bases between. Germline lookup yields CDR1 LGHNT and CDR2 FRNRAP. The CDR3 loop is CASGLDSYNEKLFF. The DNA for the CDR3 is TGTGCTAGTGGTTTAGACAGCTATAATGAAAAACTGTTTTTT.

This clone was detected once. The CDR3: CASSVVRVVEKLFF. For the CDR3, the DNA is TGTGCCAGCAGTGTGGTCAGGGTGGTGGAAAAACTGTTTTTT. This rearrangement joins TRBV2 to TRBJ1-4, with D possibly TRBD1 on 5 matching bases. This CDR3 is 14 amino acids long. Per germline, CDR1 SNHLY and CDR2 FYNNEI. Trimming took 4 bases from V and 8 from J, leaving 14 bases between them.

The chain carries TRBV24-1 and TRBJ2-3; TRBD2 matches 9 bases. The CDR3 runs to 15 residues. With V trimmed by 4 bases and J by 4 bases, 5 bases remained unmatched. Germline-derived CDR1 and CDR2 are KGHDR and SFDVKD. CDR3 in DNA: TGTGCCACCAGTGAAAAGCGGGGGGCCCCAGATACGCAGTATTTT. Its translation: CATSEKRGAPDTQYF.

This sequence joins TRBV7-2 and TRBJ2-7; TRBD1 aligns across 7 bases. The CDR3 has 19 residues. Germline loops: CDR1 SGHTA, CDR2 FQGNSA. V gave up 0 bases and J gave up 0 bases; unmatched junction bases: 14. CDR3 DNA sequence: TGTGCCAGCAGCTTAGCGAGGTTGGGTCGGACAGGCGCCTCCTACGAGCAGTACTTC. Translation: CASSLARLGRTGASYEQYF.

The V call is TRBV5-6, the J call TRBJ2-5; 9 positions agree with TRBD1. This CDR3 spans 15 amino acids. Unmatched junction bases numbered 6, after V lost 2 bases and J lost 4 bases. Germline V lookup: CDR1 SGHDT, CDR2 YYEEEE. The CDR3 region has the DNA TGTGCCAGCAGCTTCGGGACAGGGTCGGCAGAGACCCAGTACTTC. Translating gives CASSFGTGSAETQYF.

The chain recombines TRBV18 with TRBJ1-1, with D possibly being TRBD1 (6 bases). Trimming took off 2 bases at V and 4 bases at J, with 14 bases between the two ends. Per germline, CDR1 KGHSH and CDR2 LQKENI. The CDR3 runs 15 residues. CDR3 bases: TGTGCCAGCTCACCAACGGGACAATCCGGCACTGAAGCTTTCTTT. Amino acid sequence: CASSPTGQSGTEAFF.

The V and J genes are TRBV10-2 and TRBJ2-7; 14 positions agree with TRBD2. Germline V gives CDR1 WSHSY, CDR2 SAAADI. The CDR3 runs 16 residues. V lost 9 bases to trimming and J lost 7 bases; unmatched junction nucleotides: 14. The CDR3 DNA sequence: TGCGCCAGTTACATGGAGGGACTAGCGGGGGCTGGGGAGCAGTACTTC. Amino acid sequence: CASYMEGLAGAGEQYF.

The chain recombines TRBV6-2 or TRBV6-3 with TRBJ1-5; a weak D match, TRBD1 (6 bases). The CDR3 has 14 residues. V gave up 4 bases and J gave up 4 bases, with 11 bases separating them. Germline V CDR1 and CDR2: MNHEY, SVGEGT. This chain's CDR3 is CASSFQGWNQPQHF. The CDR3 DNA follows: TGTGCCAGCAGTTTCCAGGGGTGGAATCAGCCCCAGCATTTT.

J is TRBJ2-3 and V is TRBV9; weak D call: TRBD2 (5 bases). V was shortened by 0 bases and J by 9 bases, with 8 bases between the two germline ends. CDR1 SGDLS and CDR2 YYNGEE come from the germline V gene. The CDR3 has 12 residues. The CDR3 region has the DNA TGTGCCAGCAGCGTAGCTGGAGGCACGCAGTATTTT. Amino acid sequence: CASSVAGGTQYF.

The chain carries TRBV7-8 and TRBJ2-3, with TRBD1 matching 11 bases. The junction had 16 bases not matched to a gene; V was cut back by 4 bases and J by 4 bases. CDR1 is SGHVS and CDR2 is FQNEAQ in the germline V gene. CDR3 length equals 19 residues. CDR3 DNA sequence: TGTGCCAGCAGCTCCGTAGGGCACCCGGGACAGGGGGTGGCAGATACGCAGTATTTT. Translation gives CASSSVGHPGQGVADTQYF.

The V call is TRBV19, the J call TRBJ1-2; 7 positions agree with TRBD1. This CDR3 comprises 16 residues. Germline loops: CDR1 LNHDA, CDR2 SQIVND (reference sequence). V lost 4 bases to trimming and J lost 1 base; unmatched junction nucleotides: 9. The CDR3 spells CASSTAGQTLNYGYTF. The CDR3 nucleotides are TGTGCCAGTAGTACGGCGGGACAGACTCTTAACTATGGCTACACCTTC. Full variable domain (remainder filled in from reference TRBV19 and TRBJ1-2): DGGITQSPKYLFRKEGQNVTLSCEQNLNHDAMYWYRQDPGQGLRLIYYSQIVNDFQKGDIAEGYSVSREKKESFPLTVTSAQKNPTAFYLCASSTAGQTLNYGYTFGSGTRLTVV.

The chain recombines TRBV29-1 with TRBJ1-4; a possible D gene is TRBD1 (5 bases). V was pared by 4 bases and J by 6 bases, with 9 bases between. This CDR3 comprises 12 residues. Germline CDR1 and CDR2: SQVTM and ANQGSEA. The chain's CDR3 is CSVGQGYEKLFF. The CDR3 region has the DNA TGCAGCGTTGGGCAGGGATATGAAAAACTGTTTTTT.

The CDR3 is CASSFTDRGEQYF. CDR3 nucleotide sequence: TGTGCCAGCAGTTTTACCGACCGGGGGGAGCAGTACTTC. The chain couples TRBV6-6 to TRBJ2-7, with D perhaps TRBD2 (6 bases). Germline CDR1 reads MNHNY; CDR2 reads SVGAGI (reference sequence). V was pared by 4 bases and J by 7 bases, with 14 bases between. This CDR3 comprises 13 residues.

V usage is TRBV10-2 and J usage is TRBJ1-2, with D perhaps TRBD1 (5 bases). The CDR3 totals 13 residues. Germline V gene sequence: CDR1 WSHSY, CDR2 SAAADI. Deletions cut 7 bases from V and 3 bases from J, with 12 bases between. DNA for the CDR3: TGCGCCAGCACCTCGGACACCGACTATGGCTACACCTTC. Protein product: CASTSDTDYGYTF.

V gene TRBV13 combines with J gene TRBJ2-7, with D unresolved. This CDR3 has 13 amino acids. The ends were cut back, 5 bases at V and 0 bases at J, with 8 bases in the middle. Germline CDR1 and CDR2: PRHDT and FYEKMQ (reference sequence). This CDR3 is CASSPDRSYEQYF. In DNA, the CDR3 is TGTGCCAGCAGCCCCGATCGCTCCTACGAGCAGTACTTC.